The 5 T cell receptor beta chains in this list originate from one sample, sequenced in a study of cytomegalovirus exposure and HLA in healthy donors. PCR employed 60 Vbeta and 13 Jbeta primers. TCRdb's copy holds only in-frame clones and misses some; the assay was immunoSEQ multiplex PCR. The sample contains about 120,000 clones, around 70% of which appear only once. Input material: PBMCs. These receptor sequences come from a middle-aged woman in good health and CMV-seropositive.

The rearrangement links TRBV10-2 to TRBJ2-7; tentative D call: TRBD2 (6 bases). Germline lookup yields CDR1 WSHSY and CDR2 SAAADI. The CDR3 has 16 residues. The V end was cut by 8 bases, the J end by 1 base, with 21 bases between. The CDR3 here is CASEGSVGDSSYEQYF. DNA of the CDR3: TGCGCCAGCGAGGGCTCAGTAGGGGACTCTTCCTACGAGCAGTACTTC.

The genes are TRBV2 and TRBJ2-3, with TRBD2 matching over 11 bases. The CDR3 runs 16 residues. Trimming cost V 6 bases and J 3 bases; bases outside gene matches: 8. The germline gives CDR1 SNHLY, CDR2 FYNNEI. CDR3 amino acids: CASSPMTSGTTDTQYF. In DNA, the CDR3 is TGTGCCAGCAGCCCCATGACTAGCGGGACAACAGATACGCAGTATTTT.

The chain is built from TRBV2 and TRBJ2-7; tentatively, D is TRBD2 (5 bases). The CDR3 totals 12 residues. Germline values: CDR1 SNHLY, CDR2 FYNNEI. The germline V and J ends were trimmed by 8 bases and 6 bases, with 14 bases remaining between them. CDR3 loop: CASGVGVGEQYF. Here the CDR3 DNA reads TGTGCCAGCGGGGTCGGGGTCGGCGAGCAGTACTTC.

V is TRBV10-3 and J is TRBJ2-7; 7 bases align to TRBD2. J lost 3 bases, V lost 3 bases, and 8 bases had no gene match. Germline lookup yields CDR1 ENHRY and CDR2 SYGVKD. The CDR3 is 15 residues long. The CDR3 bases are TGTGCCATCAGTGACGAAACGGGGGGTGGCTACGAGCAGTACTTC. As protein: CAISDETGGGYEQYF.

The CDR3 reads CASSAPGTGGEKLFF. DNA for the CDR3: TGTGCCAGCTCAGCTCCCGGGACAGGGGGTGAAAAACTGTTTTTT. The chain has TRBV18 and TRBJ1-4; TRBD1 matches at 11 bases. CDR1 is KGHSH, CDR2 LQKENI, per germline. V dropped 5 bases and J dropped 7; count of bases not matched to a gene: 6. This CDR3 region has 15 residues.